A selection of T cell receptor beta chains follows, all from one sample in a study of PD-L1 blockade in urothelial cancer. The table came from immunoSEQ multiplex PCR; TCRdb's copy has only in-frame clones and leaves some out. The sample yields about 55,000 clones, around 74% seen once. The source material was PBMCs, sampled around atezolizumab (anti-PD-L1) treatment. These receptors were obtained from a man between 70 and 80 years old with urothelial cancer. Each CDR3 is given with its conserved first and last residue. The D gene is left open where the match is weak. Not every row has a clone size; where given, it reads once, few, many or a size class.

J | size | V | D | DNA | CDR3
TRBJ2-7 | . | TRBV7-2 | . | TGTGCCAGCAGCTTAGTCAGCGGAAGAAGCTCCTACGAGCAGTACTTC | CASSLVSGRSSYEQYF
TRBJ2-3 | . | TRBV11-2 | TRBD1 | TGTGCCAGCAGCTCCGGACAGGGGGGGACAGATACGCAGTATTTT | CASSSGQGGTDTQYF
TRBJ1-3 | . | TRBV10-3 | . | TGTGCCATCAGTGAAACCGGGACAATCTTTTCTGGAAACACCATATATTTT | CAISETGTIFSGNTIYF
TRBJ1-2 | . | TRBV7-9 | . | TGTGCCAGCAGCCCTACAGGGAGAGGACGGTCGGGAAGGGATGGCTACACCTTC | CASSPTGRGRSGRDGYTF
TRBJ1-2 | . | TRBV11-1 | TRBD1 | TGTGCCAGCAGCCCGAATAGACAGGGGCGAGGCTACACCTTC | CASSPNRQGRGYTF
TRBJ1-1 | . | TRBV7-9 | . | TGTGCCAGCAGCTTAGGGGGGCTAGGTACTGAAGCTTTCTTT | CASSLGGLGTEAFF
TRBJ1-2 | . | TRBV28 | . | TGTGCCAGCAGGCCGGGGGGAGGAGGCTATGGCTACACCTTC | CASRPGGGGYGYTF
TRBJ2-7 | once | TRBV27 | TRBD2 | TGTGCCAGCAGCCCCCCCGGGGGGGGCTACGAGCAGTACTTC | CASSPPGGGYEQYF
TRBJ2-3 | . | TRBV7-9 | TRBD2 | TGTGCCAGCAGCACGGGGGGGGCTTCAGATACGCAGTATTTT | CASSTGGASDTQYF
TRBJ1-5 | . | TRBV6-1 | . | TGTGCCAGCAGTGAACCAGGGGCTCCGAGCAATCAGCCCCAGCATTTT | CASSEPGAPSNQPQHF
TRBJ2-7 | once | TRBV7-8 | . | TGTGCCAGCAGCTTCTCGGGAGCATACGAGCAGTACTTC | CASSFSGAYEQYF
TRBJ2-7 | . | TRBV6-1 | TRBD1 | TGTGCCAGCAGTGACTGGGGGGGGACAGGGTCCTACGAGCAGTACTTC | CASSDWGGTGSYEQYF
TRBJ2-1 | . | TRBV4-2 | . | TGTGCCAGCAGCCAAGATTCGCGGGGCGCGAAATACAATGAGCAGTTCTTC | CASSQDSRGAKYNEQFF
TRBJ2-5 | . | TRBV6-1 | . | TGTGCCAGCAGTCCCCTACAAGAGACCCAGTACTTC | CASSPLQETQYF
TRBJ2-1 | . | TRBV27 | TRBD1 | TGTGCCAGCAGTCCCGGGACAGGGGAGAAGGATGAGCAGTTCTTC | CASSPGTGEKDEQFF
TRBJ2-3 | . | TRBV29-1 | TRBD2 | TGCAGCGTTGAACGCGGGCGGGGGGGTATCACAGATACGCAGTATTTT | CSVERGRGGITDTQYF
TRBJ1-1 | . | TRBV19 | TRBD1 | TGTGCCAGTAGTATTGGGGGACAGAGGAACACTGAAGCTTTCTTT | CASSIGGQRNTEAFF
TRBJ1-2 | . | TRBV19 | . | TGTGCCAGTAGTCCAGGCAGGGTTAAGGCTGGGGGCTACACCTTC | CASSPGRVKAGGYTF
TRBJ2-7 | few | TRBV7-2 | TRBD2 | TGTGCCAGCAGCCTCGGGACTCTAGGGAGGGTTCCGCGCGAGCAGTACTTC | CASSLGTLGRVPREQYF
TRBJ2-7 | . | TRBV6-1 | . | TGTGCCAGCAGTGAAACGTGGAGCAGTAATTACGAGCAGTACTTC | CASSETWSSNYEQYF
TRBJ2-6 | . | TRBV9 | TRBD1 | TGTGCCAGCAGCTTTCATCGGACAGGGGTCCCCTCTGGGGCCAACGTCCTGACTTTC | CASSFHRTGVPSGANVLTF
TRBJ1-2 | . | TRBV4-3 | . | TGCGCCAGCAGCCAAGATTGGGGAGCTGCTCTCTATGGCTACACCTTC | CASSQDWGAALYGYTF
TRBJ1-3 | . | TRBV5-4 | . | TGTGCCAGCAGCCTACCGCAGGGAACCCCTGGAAACACCATATATTTT | CASSLPQGTPGNTIYF
TRBJ2-1 | few | TRBV10-3 | TRBD2 | TGTGCCATCAGTGAGCTAGCGGGGGGGCCCCATGAGCAGTTCTTC | CAISELAGGPHEQFF
TRBJ2-3 | . | TRBV2 | TRBD2 | TGTGCCAGCAAGGGACTAGCGGGGGGTCCAGATACGCAGTATTTT | CASKGLAGGPDTQYF
TRBJ2-5 | . | TRBV5-1 | . | TGCGCCAGCAGCTACCTCGACAAGCCGCTCCAAGAGACCCAGTACTTC | CASSYLDKPLQETQYF
TRBJ1-4 | . | TRBV6-6 | . | TGTGCCAGCAGCCCCCCGGGGGGCTATAATGAAAAACTGTTTTTT | CASSPPGGYNEKLFF
TRBJ2-7 | . | TRBV18 | . | TGTGCCAGCTCAGCGGAGTACGAGCAGTACTTC | CASSAEYEQYF
TRBJ1-1 | . | TRBV30 | TRBD1 | TGTGCCTGGAGACCTCGGACAGGCGTGAACACTGAAGCTTTCTTT | CAWRPRTGVNTEAFF
TRBJ1-4 | . | TRBV7-2 | . | TGTGCCAGCAGCCCTGGGGGGAAGGGGCAGTTCGAAAAACTGTTTTTT | CASSPGGKGQFEKLFF
TRBJ1-2 | . | TRBV10-2 | . | TGCGCCAGCAGTGAACAGAAATGGGATGGCTACACCTTC | CASSEQKWDGYTF
TRBJ2-7 | . | TRBV5-5 | TRBD2 | TGTGCCAGCAGCCCCGAGCGGGAACGAGACGAGCAGTACTTC | CASSPERERDEQYF
TRBJ2-5 | once | TRBV4-3 | . | TGCGCCAGCAGCCAAGGGGGCCTGGGGCAACAAGAGACCCAGTACTTC | CASSQGGLGQQETQYF
TRBJ1-2 | . | TRBV5-4 | . | TGTGCCAGCAGCCAGTACAACAGAGTGGACTATGGCTACACCTTC | CASSQYNRVDYGYTF
TRBJ1-2 | . | TRBV2 | TRBD1 | TGTGCCAGCAGTGGGGACAGGGCTGGCAACTATGGCTACACCTTC | CASSGDRAGNYGYTF
TRBJ2-1 | . | TRBV6-4 | . | TGTGCCAGCAGTGAGGGGCCTGAAGGCAATGAGCAGTTCTTC | CASSEGPEGNEQFF
TRBJ2-1 | . | TRBV4-2 | TRBD2 | TGTGCCAGCAGCCAAGACCTAAGCGGGAGCACCACCTACAATGAGCAGTTCTTC | CASSQDLSGSTTYNEQFF
TRBJ2-1 | . | TRBV28 | TRBD2 | TGTGCCAGCAGTTCTCCGACTAGCGGAGCCTCGATTAACAATGAGCAGTTCTTC | CASSSPTSGASINNEQFF
TRBJ2-5 | . | TRBV10-2 | TRBD2 | TGCGCCAGCAGTGGGGCGGGGGGTGAGACCCAGTACTTC | CASSGAGGETQYF
TRBJ1-2 | . | TRBV29-1 | . | TGCAGCGTCCAGGGGTATGGCTACACCTTC | CSVQGYGYTF
TRBJ1-5 | few | TRBV25-1 | . | TGTGCCAGCAGTTCCGGCTCAGGCCCCCAGCATTTT | CASSSGSGPQHF
TRBJ2-3 | . | TRBV12-5 | . | TGTGCTAGTGGTTTGAGACTAGGATCAGTGGATACGCAGTATTTT | CASGLRLGSVDTQYF
TRBJ1-2 | . | TRBV7-2 | TRBD1 | TGTGCCAGCAGCTTAGCTCCAGGGGGCGATGGGGGCTACACCTTC | CASSLAPGGDGGYTF
TRBJ1-1 | . | TRBV29-1 | TRBD1 | TGCAGCGTTTTCGGACAGGGGGCCTCTGAAGCTTTCTTT | CSVFGQGASEAFF
TRBJ2-1 | . | TRBV11-1 | . | TGTGCCAGCAGCCCCGGAGGGAGCTACAATGAGCAGTTCTTC | CASSPGGSYNEQFF
TRBJ2-7 | . | TRBV9 | TRBD2 | TGTGCCAGCAGCCCCTCCCGGGTGGCAGCGGGGGACGAGCAGTACTTC | CASSPSRVAAGDEQYF